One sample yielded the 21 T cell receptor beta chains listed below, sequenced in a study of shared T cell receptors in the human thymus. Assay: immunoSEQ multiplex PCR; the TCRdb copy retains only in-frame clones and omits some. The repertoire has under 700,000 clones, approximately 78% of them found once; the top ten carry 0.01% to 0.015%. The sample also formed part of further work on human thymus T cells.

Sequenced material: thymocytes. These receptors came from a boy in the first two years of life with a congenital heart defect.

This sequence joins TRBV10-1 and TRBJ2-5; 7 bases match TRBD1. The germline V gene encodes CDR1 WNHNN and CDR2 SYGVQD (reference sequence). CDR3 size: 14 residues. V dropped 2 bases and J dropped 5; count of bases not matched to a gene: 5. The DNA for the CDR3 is TGCGCCAGCAGTGAGAAGCTCAGGGGGGAGACCCAGTACTTC. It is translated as CASSEKLRGETQYF.

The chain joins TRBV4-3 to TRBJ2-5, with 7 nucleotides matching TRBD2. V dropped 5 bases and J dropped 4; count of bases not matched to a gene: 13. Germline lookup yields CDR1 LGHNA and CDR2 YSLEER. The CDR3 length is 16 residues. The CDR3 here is CASSLRTSSGGETQYF. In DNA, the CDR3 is TGCGCCAGCAGCTTGCGAACGTCATCGGGAGGAGAGACCCAGTACTTC.

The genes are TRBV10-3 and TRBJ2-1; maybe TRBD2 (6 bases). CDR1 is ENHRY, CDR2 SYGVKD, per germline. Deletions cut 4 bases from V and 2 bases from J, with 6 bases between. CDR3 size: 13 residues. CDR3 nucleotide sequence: TGTGCCATCAGTGGCGGGACCTACAATGAGCAGTTCTTC. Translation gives CAISGGTYNEQFF.

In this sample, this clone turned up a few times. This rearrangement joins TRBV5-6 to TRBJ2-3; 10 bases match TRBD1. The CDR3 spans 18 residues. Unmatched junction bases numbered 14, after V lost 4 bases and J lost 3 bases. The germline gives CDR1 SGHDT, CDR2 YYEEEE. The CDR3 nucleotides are TGTGCCAGCAGCCCGGGCGAGGGACAGGGGATCCGGACAGATACGCAGTATTTT. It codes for CASSPGEGQGIRTDTQYF.

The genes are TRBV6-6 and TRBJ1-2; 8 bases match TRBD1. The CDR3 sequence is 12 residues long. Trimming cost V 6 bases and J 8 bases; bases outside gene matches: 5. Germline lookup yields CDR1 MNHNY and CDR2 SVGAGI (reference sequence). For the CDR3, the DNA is TGTGCCAGCAGGACGGACAGGGACGGCTACACCTTC. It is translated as CASRTDRDGYTF.

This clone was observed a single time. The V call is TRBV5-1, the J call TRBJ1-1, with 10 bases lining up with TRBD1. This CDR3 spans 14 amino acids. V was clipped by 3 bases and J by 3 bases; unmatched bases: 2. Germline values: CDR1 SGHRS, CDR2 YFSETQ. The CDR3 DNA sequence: TGCGCCAGCAGCTGGACAGGGGGTGACACTGAAGCTTTCTTT. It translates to CASSWTGGDTEAFF. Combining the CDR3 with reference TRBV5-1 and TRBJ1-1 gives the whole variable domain KAGVTQTPRYLIKTRGQQVTLSCSPISGHRSVSWYQQTPGQGLQFLFEYFSETQRNKGNFPGRFSGRQFSNSRSEMNVSTLELGDSALYLCASSWTGGDTEAFFGQGTRLTVV.

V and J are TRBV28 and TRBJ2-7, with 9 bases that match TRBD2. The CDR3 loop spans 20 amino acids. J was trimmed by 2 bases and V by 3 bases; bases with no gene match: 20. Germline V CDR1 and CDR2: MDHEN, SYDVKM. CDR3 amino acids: CASSFWGVRPLAGVTYEQYF. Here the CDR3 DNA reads TGTGCCAGCAGTTTTTGGGGAGTCCGTCCCTTAGCGGGAGTCACCTACGAGCAGTACTTC.

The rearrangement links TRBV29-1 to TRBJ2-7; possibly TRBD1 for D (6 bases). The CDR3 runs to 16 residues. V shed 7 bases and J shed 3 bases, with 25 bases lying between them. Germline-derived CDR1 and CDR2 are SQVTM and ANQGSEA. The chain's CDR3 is CSAANHNRAGYYEQYF. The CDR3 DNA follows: TGCAGCGCTGCTAACCACAACAGGGCCGGGTACTACGAGCAGTACTTC.

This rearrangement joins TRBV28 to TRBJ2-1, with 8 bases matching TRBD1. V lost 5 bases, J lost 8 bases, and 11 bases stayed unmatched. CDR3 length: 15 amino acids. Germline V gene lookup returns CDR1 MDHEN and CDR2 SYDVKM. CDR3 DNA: TGTGCCAGCAGTCCCCCCGGACAGGGAGTCCATGAGCAGTTCTTC. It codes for CASSPPGQGVHEQFF.

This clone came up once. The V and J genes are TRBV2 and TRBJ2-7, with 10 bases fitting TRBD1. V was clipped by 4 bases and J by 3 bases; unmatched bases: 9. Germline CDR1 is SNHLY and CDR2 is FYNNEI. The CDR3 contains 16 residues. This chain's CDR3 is CASSGGQGLNYYEQYF. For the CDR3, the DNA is TGTGCCAGCAGTGGGGGACAGGGGCTGAACTACTACGAGCAGTACTTC. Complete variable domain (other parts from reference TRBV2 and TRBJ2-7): EPEVTQTPSHQVTQMGQEVILRCVPISNHLYFYWYRQILGQKVEFLVSFYNNEISEKSEIFDDQFSVERPDGSNFTLKIRSTKLEDSAMYFCASSGGQGLNYYEQYFGPGTRLTVT.

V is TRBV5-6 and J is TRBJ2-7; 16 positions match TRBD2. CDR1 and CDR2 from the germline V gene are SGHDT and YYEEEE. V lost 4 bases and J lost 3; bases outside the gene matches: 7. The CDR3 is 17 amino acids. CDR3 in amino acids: CASSQGTSGRAYYEQYF. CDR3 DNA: TGTGCCAGCAGCCAAGGGACTAGCGGGAGGGCCTACTACGAGCAGTACTTC.

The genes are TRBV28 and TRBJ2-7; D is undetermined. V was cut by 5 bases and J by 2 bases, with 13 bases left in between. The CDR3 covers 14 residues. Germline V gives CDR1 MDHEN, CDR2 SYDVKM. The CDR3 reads CASSPSQSAYEQYF. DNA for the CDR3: TGTGCCAGCAGTCCCAGCCAGAGCGCCTACGAGCAGTACTTC.

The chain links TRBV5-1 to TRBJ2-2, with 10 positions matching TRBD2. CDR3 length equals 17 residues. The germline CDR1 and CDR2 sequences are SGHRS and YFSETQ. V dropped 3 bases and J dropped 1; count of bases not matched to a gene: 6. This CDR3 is CASSSGSGRWNTGELFF. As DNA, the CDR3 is TGCGCCAGCAGCTCGGGTAGCGGGAGGTGGAACACCGGGGAGCTGTTTTTT.

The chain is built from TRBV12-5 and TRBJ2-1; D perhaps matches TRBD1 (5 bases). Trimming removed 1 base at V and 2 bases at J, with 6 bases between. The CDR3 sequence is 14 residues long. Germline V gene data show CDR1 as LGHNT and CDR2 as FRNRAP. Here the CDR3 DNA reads TGTGCTAGTGGTTTGGGGACAACCTACAATGAGCAGTTCTTC. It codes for CASGLGTTYNEQFF.

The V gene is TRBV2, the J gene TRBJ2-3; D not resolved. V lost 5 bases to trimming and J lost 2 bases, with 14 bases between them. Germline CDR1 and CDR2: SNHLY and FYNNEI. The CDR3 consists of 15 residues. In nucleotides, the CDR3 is TGTGCCAGCAGTTTTTTGGCGGAGAACACAGATACGCAGTATTTT. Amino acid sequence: CASSFLAENTDTQYF.

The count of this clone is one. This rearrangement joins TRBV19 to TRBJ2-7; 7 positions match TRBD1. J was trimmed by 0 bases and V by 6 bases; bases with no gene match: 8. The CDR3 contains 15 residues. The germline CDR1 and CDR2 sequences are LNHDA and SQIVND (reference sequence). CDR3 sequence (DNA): TGTGCCAGTAGCTCCGGGACAGACTTCTCCTACGAGCAGTACTTC. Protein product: CASSSGTDFSYEQYF.

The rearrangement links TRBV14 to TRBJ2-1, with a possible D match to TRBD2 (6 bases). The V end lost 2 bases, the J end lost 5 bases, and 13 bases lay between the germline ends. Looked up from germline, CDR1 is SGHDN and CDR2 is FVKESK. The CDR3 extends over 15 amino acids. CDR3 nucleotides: TGTGCCAGCAGCCAATTTCGGGAGTGGGACAATGAGCAGTTCTTC. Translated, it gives CASSQFREWDNEQFF.

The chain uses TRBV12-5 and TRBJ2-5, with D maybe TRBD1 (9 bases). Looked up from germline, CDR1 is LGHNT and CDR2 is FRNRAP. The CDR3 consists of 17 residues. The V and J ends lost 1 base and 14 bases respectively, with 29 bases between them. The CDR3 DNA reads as TGTGCTAGTGGTTTGGGGATTCCGGGACAGGGCTTGACTAGCGAATACTTC. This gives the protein CASGLGIPGQGLTSEYF.

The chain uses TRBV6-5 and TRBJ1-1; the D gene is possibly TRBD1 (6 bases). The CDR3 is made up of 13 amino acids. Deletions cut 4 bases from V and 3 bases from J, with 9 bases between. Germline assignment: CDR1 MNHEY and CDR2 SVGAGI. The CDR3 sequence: CASSSTGYTEAFF. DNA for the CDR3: TGTGCCAGCAGTTCGACAGGCTACACTGAAGCTTTCTTT.

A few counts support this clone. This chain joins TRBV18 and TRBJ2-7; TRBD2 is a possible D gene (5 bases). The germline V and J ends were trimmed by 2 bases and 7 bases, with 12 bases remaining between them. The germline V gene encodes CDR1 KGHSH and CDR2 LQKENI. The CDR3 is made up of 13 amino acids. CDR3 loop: CASSPGITGEQYF. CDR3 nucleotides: TGTGCCAGCTCACCAGGTATCACGGGGGAGCAGTACTTC.

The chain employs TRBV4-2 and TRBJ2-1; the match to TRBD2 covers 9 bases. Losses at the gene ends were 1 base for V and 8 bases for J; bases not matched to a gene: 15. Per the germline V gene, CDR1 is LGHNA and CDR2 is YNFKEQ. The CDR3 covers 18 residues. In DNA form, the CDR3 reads TGTGCCAGCAGCCAAGGGACCACTAAGGCGGGAGGGCCCTATGAGCAGTTCTTC. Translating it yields CASSQGTTKAGGPYEQFF.